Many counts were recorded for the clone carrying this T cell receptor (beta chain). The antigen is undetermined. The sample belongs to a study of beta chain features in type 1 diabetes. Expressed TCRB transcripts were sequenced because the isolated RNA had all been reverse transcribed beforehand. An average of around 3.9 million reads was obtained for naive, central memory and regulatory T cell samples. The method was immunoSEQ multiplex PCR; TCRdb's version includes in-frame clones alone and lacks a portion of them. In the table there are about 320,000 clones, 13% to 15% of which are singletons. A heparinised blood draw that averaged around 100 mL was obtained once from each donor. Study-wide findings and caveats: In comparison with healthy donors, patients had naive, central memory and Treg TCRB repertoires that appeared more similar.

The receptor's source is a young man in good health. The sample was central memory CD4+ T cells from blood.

The CDR3 reads CASSLVTGGRDTQYF. In DNA, the CDR3 is TGTGCCAGCAGCTTAGTCACAGGAGGTCGAGATACGCAGTATTTT. The genes are TRBV7-9 and TRBJ2-3, with D perhaps being TRBD1 or TRBD2 (5 bases each). Trimming removed 1 base at V and 5 bases at J, with 13 bases between. The germline V gene has CDR1 SEHNR and CDR2 FQNEAQ (reference sequence). This CDR3 spans 15 amino acids.